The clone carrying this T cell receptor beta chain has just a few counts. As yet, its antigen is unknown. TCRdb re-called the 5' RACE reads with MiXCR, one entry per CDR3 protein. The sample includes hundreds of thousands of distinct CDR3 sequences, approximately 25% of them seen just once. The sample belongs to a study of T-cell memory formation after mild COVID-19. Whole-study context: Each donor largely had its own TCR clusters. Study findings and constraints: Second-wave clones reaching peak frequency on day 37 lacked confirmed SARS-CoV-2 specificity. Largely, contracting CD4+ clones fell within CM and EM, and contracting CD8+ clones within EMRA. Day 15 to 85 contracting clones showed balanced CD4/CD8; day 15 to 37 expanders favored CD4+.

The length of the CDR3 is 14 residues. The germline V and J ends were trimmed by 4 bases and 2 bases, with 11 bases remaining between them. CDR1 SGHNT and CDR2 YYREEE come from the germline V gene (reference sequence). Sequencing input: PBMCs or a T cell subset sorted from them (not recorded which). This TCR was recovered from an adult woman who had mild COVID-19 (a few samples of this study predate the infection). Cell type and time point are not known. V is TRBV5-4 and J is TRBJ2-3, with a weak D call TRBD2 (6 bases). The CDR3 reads CASSGGLFTDTQYF. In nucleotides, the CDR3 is TGTGCCAGCAGCGGGGGACTGTTCACAGATACGCAGTATTTT.